The clone carrying this TCR beta chain was counted a few times. The CDR3 extends over 14 amino acids. The V and J ends lost 4 bases and 2 bases, in that order; junction bases with no gene match: 2. Per germline, CDR1 SEHNR and CDR2 FQNEAQ (reference sequence). TCRdb used MiXCR to reprocess the 5' RACE reads, holding one entry per CDR3 protein. The data show about 39,000 distinct CDR3 sequences, 9% to 12% seen once. This entry is derived from a study of CD8 T cells in ankylosing spondylitis. The rearrangement joins TRBV7-9 to TRBJ1-3, with 7 bases identical to TRBD1. Sequenced input: blood, either unsorted or a sorted T cell fraction (not recorded which). The TCR comes from a male donor with ankylosing spondylitis or in good health (not recorded which). This CDR3 is CASSSTGAGNTIYF. The CDR3 nucleotides read TGTGCCAGCAGCTCTACAGGGGCTGGAAACACCATATATTTT.